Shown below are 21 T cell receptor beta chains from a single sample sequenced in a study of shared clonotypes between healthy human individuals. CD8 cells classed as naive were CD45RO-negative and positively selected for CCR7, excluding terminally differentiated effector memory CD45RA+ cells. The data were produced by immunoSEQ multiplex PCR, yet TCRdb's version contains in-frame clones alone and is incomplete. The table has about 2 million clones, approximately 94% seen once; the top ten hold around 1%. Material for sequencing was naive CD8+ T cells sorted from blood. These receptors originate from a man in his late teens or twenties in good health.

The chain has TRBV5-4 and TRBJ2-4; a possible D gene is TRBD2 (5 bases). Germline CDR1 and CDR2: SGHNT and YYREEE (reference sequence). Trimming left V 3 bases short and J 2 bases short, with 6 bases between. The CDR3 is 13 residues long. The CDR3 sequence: CASSWESKNIQYF. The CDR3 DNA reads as TGTGCCAGCAGCTGGGAGTCCAAAAACATTCAGTACTTC. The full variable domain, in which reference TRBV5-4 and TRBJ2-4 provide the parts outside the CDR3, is ETGVTQSPTHLIKTRGQQVTLRCSSQSGHNTVSWYQQALGQGPQFIFQYYREEENGRGNFPPRFSGLQFPNYSSELNVNALELDDSALYLCASSWESKNIQYFGAGTRLSVL.

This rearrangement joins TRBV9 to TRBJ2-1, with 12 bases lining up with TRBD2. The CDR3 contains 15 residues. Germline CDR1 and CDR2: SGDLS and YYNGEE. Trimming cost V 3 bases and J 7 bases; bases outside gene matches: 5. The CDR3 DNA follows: TGTGCCAGCAGCGCCATCGGGACTAGCGGGAATGAGCAGTTCTTC. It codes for CASSAIGTSGNEQFF.

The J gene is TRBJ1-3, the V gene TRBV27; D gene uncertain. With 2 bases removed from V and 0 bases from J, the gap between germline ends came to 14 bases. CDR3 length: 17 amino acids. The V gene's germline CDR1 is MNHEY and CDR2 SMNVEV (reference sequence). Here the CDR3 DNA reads TGTGCCAGCAGTTTAGGGTCCGGCGGACTCTCTGGAAACACCATATATTTT. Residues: CASSLGSGGLSGNTIYF.

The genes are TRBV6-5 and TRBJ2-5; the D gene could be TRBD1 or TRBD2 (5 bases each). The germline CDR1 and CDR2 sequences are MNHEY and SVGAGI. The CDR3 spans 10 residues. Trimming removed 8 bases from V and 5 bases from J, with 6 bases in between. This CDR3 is CASWGETQYF. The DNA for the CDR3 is TGTGCCAGCTGGGGGGAGACCCAGTACTTC.

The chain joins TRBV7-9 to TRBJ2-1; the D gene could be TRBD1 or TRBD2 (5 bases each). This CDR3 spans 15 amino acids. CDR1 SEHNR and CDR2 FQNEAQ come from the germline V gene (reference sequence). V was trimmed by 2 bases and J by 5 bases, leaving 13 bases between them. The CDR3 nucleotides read TGTGCCAGCAGCTTATGGGGGACGTCAAACAATGAGCAGTTCTTC. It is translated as CASSLWGTSNNEQFF.

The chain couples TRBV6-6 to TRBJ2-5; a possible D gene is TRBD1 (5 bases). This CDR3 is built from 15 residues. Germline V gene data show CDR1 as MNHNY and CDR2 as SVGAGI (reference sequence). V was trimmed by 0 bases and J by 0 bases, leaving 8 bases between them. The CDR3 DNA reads TGTGCCAGCAGTTACTCGAGACAGAACCAAGAGACCCAGTACTTC. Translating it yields CASSYSRQNQETQYF.

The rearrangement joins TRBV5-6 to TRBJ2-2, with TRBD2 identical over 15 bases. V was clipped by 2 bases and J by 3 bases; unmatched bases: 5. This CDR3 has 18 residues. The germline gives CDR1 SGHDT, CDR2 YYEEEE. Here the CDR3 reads CASSLGLAGGPDTGELFF. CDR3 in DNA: TGTGCCAGCAGCTTAGGACTAGCGGGAGGGCCGGACACCGGGGAGCTGTTTTTT.

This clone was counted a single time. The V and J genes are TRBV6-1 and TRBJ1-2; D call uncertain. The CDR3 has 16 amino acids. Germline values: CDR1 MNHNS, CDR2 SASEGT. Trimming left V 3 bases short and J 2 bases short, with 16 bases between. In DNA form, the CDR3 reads TGTGCCAGCAGTGACCCCTATCCGGGGAACAACTATGGCTACACCTTC. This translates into CASSDPYPGNNYGYTF.

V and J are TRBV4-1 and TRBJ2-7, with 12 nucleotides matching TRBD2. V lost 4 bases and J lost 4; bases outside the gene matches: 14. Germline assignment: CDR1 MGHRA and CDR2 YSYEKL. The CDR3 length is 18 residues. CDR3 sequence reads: CASSPDRTSGEMTYEQYF. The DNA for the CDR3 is TGCGCCAGCAGCCCCGATCGGACTAGCGGGGAGATGACATACGAGCAGTACTTC.

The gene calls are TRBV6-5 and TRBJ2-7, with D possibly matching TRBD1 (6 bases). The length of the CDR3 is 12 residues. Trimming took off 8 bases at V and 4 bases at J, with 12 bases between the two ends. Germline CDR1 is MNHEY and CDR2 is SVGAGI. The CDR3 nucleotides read TGTGCCAGCGGGCAGGGGTATTACGAGCAGTACTTC. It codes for CASGQGYYEQYF.

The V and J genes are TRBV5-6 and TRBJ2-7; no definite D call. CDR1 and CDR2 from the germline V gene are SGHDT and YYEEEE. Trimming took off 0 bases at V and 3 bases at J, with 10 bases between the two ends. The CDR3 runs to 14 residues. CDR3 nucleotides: TGTGCCAGCAGCTTGGCCTCGGCAGGCTACGAGCAGTACTTC. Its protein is CASSLASAGYEQYF.

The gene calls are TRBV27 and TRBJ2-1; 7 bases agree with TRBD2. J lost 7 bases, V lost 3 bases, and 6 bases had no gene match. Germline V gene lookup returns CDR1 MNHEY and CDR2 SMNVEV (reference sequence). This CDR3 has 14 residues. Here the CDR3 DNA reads TGTGCCAGCAGTTTGGTGGCTAGCGGAAATGAGCAGTTCTTC. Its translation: CASSLVASGNEQFF.

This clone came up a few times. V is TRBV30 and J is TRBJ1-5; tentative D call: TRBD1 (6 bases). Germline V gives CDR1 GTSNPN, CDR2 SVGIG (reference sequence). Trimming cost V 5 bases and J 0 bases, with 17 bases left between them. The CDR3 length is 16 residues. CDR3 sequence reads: CAWAAGGGDSNQPQHF. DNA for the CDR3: TGTGCCTGGGCGGCGGGTGGGGGCGATAGCAATCAGCCCCAGCATTTT.

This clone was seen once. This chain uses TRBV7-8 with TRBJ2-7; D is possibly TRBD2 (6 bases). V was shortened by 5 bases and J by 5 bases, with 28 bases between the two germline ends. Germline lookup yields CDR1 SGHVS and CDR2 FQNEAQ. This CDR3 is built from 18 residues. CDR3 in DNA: TGTGCCAGCAGCACTCTTCCGATTAGCGGCGACCAAGGCAACGAGCAGTACTTC. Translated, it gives CASSTLPISGDQGNEQYF.

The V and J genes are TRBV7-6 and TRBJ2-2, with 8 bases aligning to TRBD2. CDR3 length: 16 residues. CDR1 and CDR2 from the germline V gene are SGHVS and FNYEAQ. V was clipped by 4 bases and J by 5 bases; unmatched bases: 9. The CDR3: CASSSPGGVGTGELFF. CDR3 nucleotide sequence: TGTGCCAGCAGCTCCCCCGGGGGGGTAGGAACCGGGGAGCTGTTTTTT. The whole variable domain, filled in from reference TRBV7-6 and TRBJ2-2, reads GAGVSQSPRYKVTKRGQDVALRCDPISGHVSLYWYRQALGQGPEFLTYFNYEAQQDKSGLPNDRFSAERPEGSISTLTIQRTEQRDSAMYRCASSSPGGVGTGELFFGEGSRLTVL.

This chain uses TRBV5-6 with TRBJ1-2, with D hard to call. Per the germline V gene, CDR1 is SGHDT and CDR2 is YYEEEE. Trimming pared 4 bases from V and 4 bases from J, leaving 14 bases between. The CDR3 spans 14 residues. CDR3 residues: CASSIRGATYGYTF. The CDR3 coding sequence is TGTGCCAGCAGCATAAGAGGAGCCACCTATGGCTACACCTTC.

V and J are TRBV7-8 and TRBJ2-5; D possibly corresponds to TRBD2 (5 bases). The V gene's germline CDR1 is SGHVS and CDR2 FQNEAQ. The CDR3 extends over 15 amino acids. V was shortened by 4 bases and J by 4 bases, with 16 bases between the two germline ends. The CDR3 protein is CASSSPAEPAETQYF. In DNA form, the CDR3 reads TGTGCCAGCAGCTCCCCAGCGGAGCCCGCAGAGACCCAGTACTTC.

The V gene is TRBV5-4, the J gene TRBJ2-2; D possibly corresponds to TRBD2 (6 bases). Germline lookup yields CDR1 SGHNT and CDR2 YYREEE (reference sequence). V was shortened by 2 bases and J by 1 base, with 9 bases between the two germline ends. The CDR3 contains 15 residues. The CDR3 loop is CASSFLSGNTGELFF. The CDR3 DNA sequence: TGTGCCAGCAGCTTCCTTAGCGGGAACACCGGGGAGCTGTTTTTT. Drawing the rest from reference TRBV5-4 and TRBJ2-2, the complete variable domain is ETGVTQSPTHLIKTRGQQVTLRCSSQSGHNTVSWYQQALGQGPQFIFQYYREEENGRGNFPPRFSGLQFPNYSSELNVNALELDDSALYLCASSFLSGNTGELFFGEGSRLTVL.

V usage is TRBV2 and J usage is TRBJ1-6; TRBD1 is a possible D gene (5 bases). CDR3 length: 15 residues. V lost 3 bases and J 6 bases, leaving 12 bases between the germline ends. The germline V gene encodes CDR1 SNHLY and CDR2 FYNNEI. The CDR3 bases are TGTGCCAGCAGTGACTTTTGGGGGGGTAATTCACCCCTCCACTTT. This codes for CASSDFWGGNSPLHF.

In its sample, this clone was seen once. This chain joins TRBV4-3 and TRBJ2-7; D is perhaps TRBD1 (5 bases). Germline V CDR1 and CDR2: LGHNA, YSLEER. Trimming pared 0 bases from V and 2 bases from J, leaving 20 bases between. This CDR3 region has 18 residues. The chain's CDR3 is CASSQDIGETGWPYEQYF. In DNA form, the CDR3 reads TGCGCCAGCAGCCAAGATATTGGAGAAACAGGCTGGCCCTACGAGCAGTACTTC.

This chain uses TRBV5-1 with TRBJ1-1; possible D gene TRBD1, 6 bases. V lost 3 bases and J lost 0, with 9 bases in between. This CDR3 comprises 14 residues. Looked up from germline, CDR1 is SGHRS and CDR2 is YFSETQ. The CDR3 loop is CASSWTDLNTEAFF. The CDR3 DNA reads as TGCGCCAGCAGCTGGACAGATTTGAACACTGAAGCTTTCTTT.